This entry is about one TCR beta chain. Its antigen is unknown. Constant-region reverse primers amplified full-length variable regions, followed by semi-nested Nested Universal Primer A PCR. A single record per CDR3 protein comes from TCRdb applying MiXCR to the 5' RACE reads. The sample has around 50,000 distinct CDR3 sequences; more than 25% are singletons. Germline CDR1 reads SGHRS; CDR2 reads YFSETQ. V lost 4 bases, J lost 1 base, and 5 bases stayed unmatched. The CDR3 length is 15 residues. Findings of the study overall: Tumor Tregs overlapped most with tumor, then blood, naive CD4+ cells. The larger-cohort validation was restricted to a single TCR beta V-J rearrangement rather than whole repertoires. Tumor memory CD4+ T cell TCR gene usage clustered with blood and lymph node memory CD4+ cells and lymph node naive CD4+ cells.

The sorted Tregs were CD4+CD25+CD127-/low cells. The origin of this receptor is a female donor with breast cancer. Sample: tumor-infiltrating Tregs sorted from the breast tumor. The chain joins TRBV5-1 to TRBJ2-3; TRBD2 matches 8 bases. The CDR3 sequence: CASSNSGAGTDTQYF. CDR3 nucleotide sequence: TGCGCCAGCAGCAATAGCGGGGCAGGCACAGATACGCAGTATTTT.